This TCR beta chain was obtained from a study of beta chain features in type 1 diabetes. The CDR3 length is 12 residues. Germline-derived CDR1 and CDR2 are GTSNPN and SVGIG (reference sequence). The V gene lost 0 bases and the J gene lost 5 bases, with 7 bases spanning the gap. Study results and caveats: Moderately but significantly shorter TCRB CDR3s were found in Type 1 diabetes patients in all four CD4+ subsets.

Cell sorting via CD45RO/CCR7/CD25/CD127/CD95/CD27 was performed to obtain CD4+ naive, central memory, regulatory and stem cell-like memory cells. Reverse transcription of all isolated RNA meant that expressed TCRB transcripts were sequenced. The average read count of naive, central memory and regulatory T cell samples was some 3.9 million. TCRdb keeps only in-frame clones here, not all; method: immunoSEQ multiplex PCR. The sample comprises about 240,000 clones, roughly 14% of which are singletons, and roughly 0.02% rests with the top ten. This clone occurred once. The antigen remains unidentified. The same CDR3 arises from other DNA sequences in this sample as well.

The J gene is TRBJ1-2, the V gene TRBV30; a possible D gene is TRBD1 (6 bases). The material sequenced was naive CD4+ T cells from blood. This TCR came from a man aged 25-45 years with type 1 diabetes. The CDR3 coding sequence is TGTGCCTGGAGTGTACAGGGTTATGGCTACACCTTC. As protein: CAWSVQGYGYTF. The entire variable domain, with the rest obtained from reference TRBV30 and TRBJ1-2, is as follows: SQTIHQWPATLVQPVGSPLSLECTVEGTSNPNLYWYRQAAGRGLQLLFYSVGIGQISSEVPQNLSASRPQDRQFILSSKKLLLSDSGFYLCAWSVQGYGYTFGSGTRLTVV.